These 30 T cell receptor beta chains were all obtained from the same sample, sequenced in a study of CD4 T cells in relation to SARS-CoV-2 and coronaviruses (dated by TCRdb to about 2021). The library was produced with the immunoSEQ multiplex PCR assay. What TCRdb holds here is the immuneACCESS table cut down to in-frame rearrangements. Part of the clones is not present; checked against another copy, under half of the missing clones reflect an unresolved V gene, and the others are unexplained. The sample profile shows over 20,000 clones; about 75% of them were found once. The top ten constitute 10% to 15% of the sample. CD4+ T cells from unexposed donors were collected before the COVID-19 pandemic (2011-2018). Following 10 days of culture, the EasySep CD4+ T cell isolation kit was used to isolate CD4+ T cells. Their antigen targets remain unknown. Sequenced input: CD4+ T cells from PBMCs, cultured in vitro. The receptors here all came from a human donor in good health.

The chain employs TRBV7-9 and TRBJ2-2, with no clear D. CDR1 is SEHNR and CDR2 is FQNEAQ in the germline V gene (reference sequence). The CDR3 consists of 9 residues. V lost 10 bases and J 4 bases, leaving 1 base between the germline ends. Here the CDR3 DNA reads TGTGCCACCACCGGGGAGCTGTTTTTT. Its translation: CATTGELFF.

The chain joins TRBV7-9 to TRBJ2-3, with no clear D. V was pared by 2 bases and J by 6 bases, with 6 bases between. CDR1 is SEHNR, CDR2 FQNEAQ, per germline (reference sequence). This CDR3 has 12 residues. CDR3 coding DNA: TGTGCCAGCAGCTTATTAGGGGATACGCAGTATTTT. Translated, it gives CASSLLGDTQYF.

V is TRBV5-5 and J is TRBJ2-6, with D unresolved. Per the germline V gene, CDR1 is SGHKS and CDR2 is YYEKEE (reference sequence). Trimming removed 3 bases from V and 4 bases from J, with 8 bases in between. The CDR3 length is 14 residues. The CDR3, as DNA: TGTGCCAGCAGCTCCCCCGCCGGGGCCAACGTCCTGACTTTC. This codes for CASSSPAGANVLTF.

The chain recombines TRBV5-6 with TRBJ2-5; D remains ambiguous. The CDR3 is made up of 13 amino acids. Germline V gene data show CDR1 as SGHDT and CDR2 as YYEEEE. The V end was cut by 4 bases, the J end by 1 base, with 8 bases between. The CDR3 DNA reads as TGTGCCAGCAGCCCTTGGACCCAAGAGACCCAGTACTTC. It encodes CASSPWTQETQYF.

The V call is TRBV30, the J call TRBJ1-6; 12 bases align to TRBD1. The V gene's germline CDR1 is GTSNPN and CDR2 SVGIG (reference sequence). The length of the CDR3 is 14 residues. Trimming removed 1 base from V and 10 bases from J; junction bases left unmatched: 2. The CDR3 here is CAWSGGQGASPLHF. CDR3 bases: TGTGCCTGGAGTGGGGGACAGGGGGCCTCACCCCTCCACTTT. Full variable domain (outside the CDR3, taken from reference TRBV30 and TRBJ1-6): SQTIHQWPATLVQPVGSPLSLECTVEGTSNPNLYWYRQAAGRGLQLLFYSVGIGQISSEVPQNLSASRPQDRQFILSSKKLLLSDSGFYLCAWSGGQGASPLHFGNGTRLTVT.

V gene TRBV24-1 combines with J gene TRBJ2-1; 9 bases align to TRBD1. Germline V gene lookup returns CDR1 KGHDR and CDR2 SFDVKD. The ends lost 9 bases at V and 7 bases at J; junction bases unmatched: 3. CDR3 length: 12 residues. The CDR3 sequence: CATGTGYNEQFF. Written as DNA, the CDR3 is TGTGCCACCGGGACAGGGTATAATGAGCAGTTCTTC.

V usage is TRBV28 and J usage is TRBJ1-1; D possibly corresponds to TRBD1 (5 bases). The germline gives CDR1 MDHEN, CDR2 SYDVKM. V was pared by 10 bases and J by 0 bases, with 15 bases between. This CDR3 spans 14 amino acids. The CDR3 DNA follows: TGTGCCACCGATCGGACAATTTTGAACACTGAAGCTTTCTTT. Translating it yields CATDRTILNTEAFF.

The rearrangement uses TRBV6-5 and TRBJ2-5; TRBD1 matches at 7 bases. Germline assignment: CDR1 MNHEY and CDR2 SVGAGI. This CDR3 comprises 12 residues. V was pared by 8 bases and J by 0 bases, with 0 bases of the junction left unmatched. CDR3 nucleotide sequence: TGTGCCAGCGGGACAGACCAAGAGACCCAGTACTTC. Translation gives CASGTDQETQYF.

The chain joins TRBV2 to TRBJ2-3, with TRBD2 matching over 7 bases. The CDR3 length is 12 residues. From germline, CDR1 is SNHLY and CDR2 FYNNEI. J gave up 6 bases and V 10 bases, and 7 bases lay outside the gene matches. The CDR3 sequence: CATRAGPDTQYF. CDR3 coding DNA: TGTGCCACGAGAGCGGGGCCCGATACGCAGTATTTT.

The gene calls are TRBV27 and TRBJ2-5; 9 bases align to TRBD2. This CDR3 spans 16 amino acids. V was pared by 8 bases and J by 4 bases, with 14 bases of the junction left unmatched. Germline values: CDR1 MNHEY, CDR2 SMNVEV (reference sequence). The CDR3 spells CASSRELAGTRETQYF. The CDR3 bases are TGTGCCAGCTCCCGGGAGCTAGCGGGGACCAGAGAGACCCAGTACTTC.

The rearrangement links TRBV11-2 to TRBJ2-1; D gene uncertain. The V end lost 5 bases, the J end lost 6 bases, and 17 bases lay between the germline ends. Germline CDR1 reads SGHAT; CDR2 reads FQNNGV. The CDR3 is 15 amino acids. CDR3 in DNA: TGTGCCAGCAGCCCTCGAACCCAATGGGTCAATGAGCAGTTCTTC. Encoded protein: CASSPRTQWVNEQFF.

This clone occurred once. CDR3 amino acids: CASSRPGHSNYGYTF. The CDR3 bases are TGTGCCAGCAGCCGCCCGGGCCATTCTAACTATGGCTACACCTTC. The chain combines TRBV3-1 (or the pseudogene TRBV3-2) with TRBJ1-2; no clear D. Germline-derived CDR1 and CDR2 are LGHDT and YNNKEL (reference sequence). Trimming shortened V by 4 bases and J by 0 bases, and 12 bases separated the two germline ends. The CDR3 totals 15 residues.

The CDR3 sequence is CASALSSYNEQFF. CDR3 nucleotide sequence: TGTGCCAGCGCTCTAAGCTCCTACAATGAGCAGTTCTTC. The genes are TRBV7-9 and TRBJ2-1; no clear D. CDR1 and CDR2 (germline): SEHNR, FQNEAQ (reference sequence). Trimming removed 8 bases at V and 0 bases at J, with 8 bases between. The length of the CDR3 is 13 residues.

The CDR3 protein is CASSPRGTGDNEQFF. The CDR3 bases are TGTGCCAGCTCACCACGGGGGACAGGGGACAATGAGCAGTTCTTC. V and J are TRBV18 and TRBJ2-1, with 10 bases identical to TRBD1. CDR3 length equals 15 residues. Germline V gene data show CDR1 as KGHSH and CDR2 as LQKENI. J gave up 5 bases and V 1 base, and 2 bases lay outside the gene matches.

This chain links TRBV5-1 with TRBJ2-1; TRBD1 or TRBD2 may be the D gene (6 bases each). The V end was cut by 5 bases, the J end by 1 base, with 10 bases between. The CDR3 extends over 14 amino acids. Germline assignment: CDR1 SGHRS and CDR2 YFSETQ. The CDR3 sequence is CASSAGQSYNEQFF. For the CDR3, the DNA is TGCGCCAGCAGTGCGGGACAATCCTACAATGAGCAGTTCTTC.

The V call is TRBV6-2 or TRBV6-3, the J call TRBJ2-5; no definite D call. V was trimmed by 6 bases and J by 9 bases, leaving 14 bases between them. CDR1 MNHEY and CDR2 SVGEGT come from the germline V gene. CDR3 size: 12 residues. The CDR3 nucleotides read TGTGCCAGCAGCGAACCGTCCGAGGCCCAGTACTTC. It is translated as CASSEPSEAQYF.

This clone was detected a few times. V gene TRBV18 combines with J gene TRBJ1-2, with unresolved D. There are 15 residues in the CDR3. Deletions cut 0 bases from V and 4 bases from J, with 12 bases between. In germline, CDR1 is KGHSH, CDR2 LQKENI. CDR3 in amino acids: CASSPPSQTTYGYTF. DNA for the CDR3: TGTGCCAGCTCACCACCGTCTCAGACAACCTATGGCTACACCTTC. Drawing the rest from reference TRBV18 and TRBJ1-2, the complete variable domain is NAGVMQNPRHLVRRRGQEARLRCSPMKGHSHVYWYRQLPEEGLKFMVYLQKENIIDESGMPKERFSAEFPKEGPSILRIQQVVRGDSAAYFCASSPPSQTTYGYTFGSGTRLTVV.

The CDR3 DNA sequence: TGTGCCAGCAGCCAAGTTTATGGGCAGGGTCTCTATGGCTACACCTTC. Amino acids: CASSQVYGQGLYGYTF. V gene TRBV3-1 (or the pseudogene TRBV3-2) combines with J gene TRBJ1-2, with a possible D match to TRBD1 (5 bases). Trimming removed 1 base at V and 4 bases at J, with 16 bases between. The CDR3 sequence is 16 residues long. Germline V CDR1 and CDR2: LGHDT, YNNKEL (reference sequence).

The chain carries TRBV30 and TRBJ1-1; D gene uncertain. This CDR3 is built from 11 residues. Germline CDR1 GTSNPN, CDR2 SVGIG (reference sequence). Trimming removed 6 bases from V and 2 bases from J, with 7 bases in between. The CDR3 DNA reads TGTGCCTGTGAGAGAAACACTGAAGCTTTCTTT. Its translation: CACERNTEAFF.

The chain combines TRBV7-2 with TRBJ1-2; unclear D gene. Trimming shortened V by 7 bases and J by 4 bases, and 19 bases separated the two germline ends. CDR1 SGHTA and CDR2 FQGNSA come from the germline V gene. The CDR3 is 15 residues long. The CDR3 here is CASIPIAGGIYGYTF. The CDR3 DNA follows: TGTGCCAGCATCCCGATCGCGGGAGGTATCTATGGCTACACCTTC.

In this sample, this clone turned up a few times. The chain recombines TRBV29-1 with TRBJ2-3; 7 nucleotides match TRBD1. This CDR3 spans 13 amino acids. J gave up 1 base and V 6 bases, and 4 bases lay outside the gene matches. Per germline, CDR1 SQVTM and CDR2 ANQGSEA. The CDR3 is CSVRQGGTDTQYF. The CDR3 nucleotides are TGCAGCGTGAGACAGGGAGGCACAGATACGCAGTATTTT.

CDR3 region: CASTRAGGQETQYF. CDR3 coding DNA: TGTGCCAGCACCCGCGCCGGAGGGCAAGAGACCCAGTACTTC. The chain links TRBV11-2 to TRBJ2-5, with D perhaps TRBD2 (6 bases). Germline CDR1 SGHAT, CDR2 FQNNGV. Trimming took 7 bases from V and 2 from J, leaving 14 bases between them. CDR3 size: 14 residues.

The V gene is TRBV10-3, the J gene TRBJ1-4, with D possibly being TRBD1 (5 bases). The CDR3 runs 18 residues. Germline V lookup: CDR1 ENHRY, CDR2 SYGVKD. Trimming took off 4 bases at V and 1 base at J, with 19 bases between the two ends. CDR3 nucleotides: TGTGCCATCAGTGTCCCCCGGGGACGGGATGGAACTAATGAAAAACTGTTTTTT. As protein: CAISVPRGRDGTNEKLFF.

This rearrangement joins TRBV29-1 to TRBJ2-5, with D perhaps TRBD1 (6 bases). The CDR3 has 15 residues. The germline CDR1 and CDR2 sequences are SQVTM and ANQGSEA. V lost 1 base, J lost 4 bases, and 16 bases lay in between. As DNA, the CDR3 is TGCAGCGTTGAAGGTGGAGGAACAGGGCGAGAGACCCAGTACTTC. Protein: CSVEGGGTGRETQYF.

The rearrangement links TRBV4-1 to TRBJ2-5, with D perhaps TRBD2 (5 bases). V was shortened by 3 bases and J by 1 base, with 12 bases between the two germline ends. This CDR3 has 15 residues. The germline V gene encodes CDR1 MGHRA and CDR2 YSYEKL. CDR3 sequence reads: CASSQARDVQETQYF. The CDR3 nucleotides read TGCGCCAGCAGCCAGGCCCGGGATGTCCAAGAGACCCAGTACTTC.

Only a few counts were recorded for this clone. The J gene is TRBJ2-5, the V gene TRBV6-5, with D unclear. This CDR3 spans 14 amino acids. Germline V CDR1 and CDR2: MNHEY, SVGAGI. V shed 8 bases and J shed 6 bases, with 19 bases lying between them. The CDR3 loop is CASYNKDGLKTQYF. The CDR3 DNA sequence: TGTGCCAGCTATAATAAGGACGGCCTAAAGACCCAGTACTTC.

V is TRBV2 and J is TRBJ2-7, with D maybe TRBD1 (5 bases). The ends were cut back, 1 base at V and 5 bases at J, with 9 bases in the middle. Germline-derived CDR1 and CDR2 are SNHLY and FYNNEI. The CDR3 has 13 amino acids. CDR3 sequence: CASSEDRRHEQYF. CDR3 DNA: TGTGCCAGCAGTGAAGACAGGCGCCACGAGCAGTACTTC. Full variable domain (remainder filled in from reference TRBV2 and TRBJ2-7): EPEVTQTPSHQVTQMGQEVILRCVPISNHLYFYWYRQILGQKVEFLVSFYNNEISEKSEIFDDQFSVERPDGSNFTLKIRSTKLEDSAMYFCASSEDRRHEQYFGPGTRLTVT.

This clone was seen only a few times. The chain joins TRBV4-1 to TRBJ2-7, with no clear D. The CDR3 totals 14 residues. CDR1 and CDR2 from the germline V gene are MGHRA and YSYEKL. V gave up 5 bases and J gave up 3 bases, with 14 bases separating them. The CDR3 loop is CASSTQAGNYEQYF. The CDR3 nucleotides are TGCGCCAGCAGCACCCAAGCTGGGAACTACGAGCAGTACTTC.

The chain carries TRBV9 and TRBJ1-1, with D perhaps matching TRBD1 (6 bases). CDR1 and CDR2 from the germline V gene are SGDLS and YYNGEE. The CDR3 covers 13 residues. The V end lost 1 base, the J end lost 6 bases, and 10 bases lay between the germline ends. As DNA, the CDR3 is TGTGCCAGCAGCGTATCTCAGGGGCCTGAAGCTTTCTTT. Protein: CASSVSQGPEAFF.

The chain links TRBV4-3 to TRBJ1-2; possible D gene TRBD1, 5 bases. Per the germline V gene, CDR1 is LGHNA and CDR2 is YSLEER. The CDR3 totals 15 residues. The V and J ends lost 5 bases and 4 bases respectively, with 17 bases between them. The CDR3 is CASSTLGGEGYGYTF. The CDR3 DNA follows: TGCGCCAGCAGCACCTTGGGAGGGGAGGGCTATGGCTACACCTTC.